One and the same sample provided the 2 T cell receptor beta chains below, sequenced in a study of cytomegalovirus exposure and HLA in healthy donors. This PCR relied on a set of 60 Vbeta primers and 13 Jbeta primers. The repertoire was sequenced with immunoSEQ multiplex PCR; TCRdb's copy has only in-frame clones and lacks some. Found here are 120,000 to 150,000 clones, 73% of them singletons; the top ten hold about 15%. Sequencing was carried out using PBMCs. The receptors originated from a human donor in good health.

The chain recombines TRBV19 with TRBJ2-5; perhaps TRBD2 as D (6 bases). The J call may be faulty, since TRBJ2-7 better matches the DNA end. The CDR3 contains 9 residues. The germline CDR1 and CDR2 sequences are LNHDA and SQIVND (reference sequence). Here the CDR3 reads CGAGTEQYF. The CDR3 nucleotides read TGTGGCGCGGGGACCGAGCAGTACTTC.

The CDR3 nucleotides are TGTGCCAGCAGTTTATCTAGGACTGGGGACTACGAGCAGTACTTC. Protein product: CASSLSRTGDYEQYF. This chain joins TRBV27 and TRBJ2-7, with a tentative D call TRBD2 (5 bases). This CDR3 is 15 amino acids long. Trimming removed 0 bases from V and 3 bases from J, with 12 bases in between. Germline values: CDR1 MNHEY, CDR2 SMNVEV (reference sequence).